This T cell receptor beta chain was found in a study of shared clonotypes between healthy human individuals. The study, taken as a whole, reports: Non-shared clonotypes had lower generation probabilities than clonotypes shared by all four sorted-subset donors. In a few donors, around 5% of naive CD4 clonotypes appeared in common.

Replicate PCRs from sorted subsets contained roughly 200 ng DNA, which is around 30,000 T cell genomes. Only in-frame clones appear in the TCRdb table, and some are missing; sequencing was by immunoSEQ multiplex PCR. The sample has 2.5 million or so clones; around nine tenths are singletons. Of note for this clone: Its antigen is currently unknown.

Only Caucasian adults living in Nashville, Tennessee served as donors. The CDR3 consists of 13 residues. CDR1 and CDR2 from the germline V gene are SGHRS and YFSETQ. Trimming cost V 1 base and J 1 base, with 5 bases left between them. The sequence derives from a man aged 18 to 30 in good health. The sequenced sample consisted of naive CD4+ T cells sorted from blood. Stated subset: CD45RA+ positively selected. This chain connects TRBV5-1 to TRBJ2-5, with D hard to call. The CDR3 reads CASSLQIQETQYF. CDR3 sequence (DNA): TGCGCCAGCAGCTTGCAGATCCAAGAGACCCAGTACTTC.